This T cell receptor beta chain was found in a study of T cells in localized non-small cell lung cancer. The germline V gene has CDR1 SGHTA and CDR2 FQGNSA. V was pared by 1 base and J by 4 bases, with 9 bases between. This CDR3 region has 14 residues. Comment on this clone: Its specificity is unknown.

The data were produced by immunoSEQ multiplex PCR, yet TCRdb's version contains in-frame clones alone and is incomplete. The sample includes 55,000 to 75,000 clones, roughly nine tenths seen only once; the top ten take just under 20%. Study-wide results and caveats: Sequencing covered just one tumor region, so heterogeneity cannot be ruled out. Increased T cell density in blood showed an association with longer overall survival. Uninvolved adjacent lung had more T cell clonality than any other tissue, topping tumor. A median of approximately 50 of the top 100 tumor clones appeared in adjacent lung, which was paired and uninvolved.

This clonotype originated in a man aged 40 to 70 with stage I lung adenocarcinoma. The V gene is TRBV7-2, the J gene TRBJ2-3; D not certain. The starting material was peripheral blood, obtained before any cancer treatment. The CDR3 DNA follows: TGTGCCAGCAGCTTAGGGGGTCCCCCAGATACGCAGTATTTT. Its translation: CASSLGGPPDTQYF. Combining the CDR3 with reference TRBV7-2 and TRBJ2-3 gives the whole variable domain GAGVSQSPSNKVTEKGKDVELRCDPISGHTALYWYRQSLGQGLEFLIYFQGNSAPDKSGLPSDRFSAERTGGSVSTLTIQRTQQEDSAVYLCASSLGGPPDTQYFGPGTRLTVL.